The T cell receptor beta chain under discussion was sequenced for a study of CXCR3-negative and CXCR3-positive naive CD8 T cells. Researchers prepared the TRB cDNA libraries using 5' RACE with UMI labels. TCRdb re-called the 5' RACE reads, yielding one record per CDR3 amino acid sequence without DNA. This sample's table has around 81,000 distinct CDR3 sequences. Turning to this clonotype: What it binds is not known.

General observations from the study: CXCR3-negative and CXCR3-positive naive cells shared comparable TRBV-TRBJ usage, but memory cells did not. Researchers report CXCR3 expression partially decreased after cryopreservation, with fresh PBMCs used in most assays.

The CDR3 spans 15 residues. The germline gives CDR1 LGHDT, CDR2 YNNKEL (reference sequence). This clonotype was sampled from a human donor in good health. Some clones in this sample may be carry-over from other donors' samples. What was sequenced was naive CXCR3- CD8+ T cells from blood. The sample's subset: CD45RO-CCR7+CD27+CD95- naive CD8+ T cells lacking CXCR3 (TNR3-). The chain joins TRBV3-1 to TRBJ2-5; TCRdb outputs TRBD2, but without DNA this stays unchecked. CDR3 sequence reads: CASSRHEGLQETQYF.